A single sample is the source of the 5 T cell receptor beta chains below, sequenced in a study of graft-versus-host responses after intestinal transplantation. Clones were sequenced by immunoSEQ multiplex PCR, and TCRdb holds only the in-frame ones, with some missing. The sample carries approximately 37,000 clones, roughly 90% recorded once. The sample consisted of PBMCs, taken roughly 270 days after transplant. The origin of the receptors is a human patient who received an intestinal transplant, so some T cells may come from the graft donor.

This sequence joins TRBV4-1 and TRBJ2-7, with 9 bases that match TRBD1. The CDR3 consists of 16 residues. CDR1 and CDR2 (germline): MGHRA, YSYEKL. The ends lost 0 bases at V and 8 bases at J; junction bases unmatched: 11. The CDR3 is CASSQDTGQGDFKQYF. The DNA for the CDR3 is TGCGCCAGCAGCCAAGATACGGGACAGGGTGATTTCAAGCAGTACTTC.

This clone was observed a single time. The V and J genes are TRBV14 and TRBJ2-7, with TRBD2 identical over 9 bases. The CDR3 extends over 16 amino acids. Germline V gene data show CDR1 as SGHDN and CDR2 as FVKESK. The V gene end was trimmed by 3 bases and the J gene end by 3 bases; junction bases not matched to a gene: 9. The DNA of the CDR3 is TGTGCCAGCAGCCAGAACAGCGGGGGGCGATTCTACGAGCAGTACTTC. Protein sequence: CASSQNSGGRFYEQYF. The full variable domain, rest sourced from reference TRBV14 and TRBJ2-7, is EAGVTQFPSHSVIEKGQTVTLRCDPISGHDNLYWYRRVMGKEIKFLLHFVKESKQDESGMPNNRFLAERTGGTYSTLKVQPAELEDSGVYFCASSQNSGGRFYEQYFGPGTRLTVT.

The chain uses TRBV5-4 and TRBJ1-5; D may be TRBD1 (5 bases). Germline lookup yields CDR1 SGHNT and CDR2 YYREEE (reference sequence). CDR3 size: 14 residues. Trimming left V 0 bases short and J 5 bases short, with 9 bases between. The CDR3 protein is CASSLGGGDQPQHF. Here the CDR3 DNA reads TGTGCCAGCAGCTTGGGGGGCGGGGATCAGCCCCAGCATTTT. Based on the CDR3 plus reference TRBV5-4 and TRBJ1-5, the full variable domain is ETGVTQSPTHLIKTRGQQVTLRCSSQSGHNTVSWYQQALGQGPQFIFQYYREEENGRGNFPPRFSGLQFPNYSSELNVNALELDDSALYLCASSLGGGDQPQHFGDGTRLSIL.

This clone was seen once. The chain has TRBV14 and TRBJ2-5; TRBD1 might be the D (6 bases). There are 13 residues in the CDR3. CDR1 is SGHDN and CDR2 is FVKESK in the germline V gene. Trimming took off 4 bases at V and 2 bases at J, with 8 bases between the two ends. CDR3 sequence: CASSRGQQETQYF. The CDR3 DNA sequence: TGTGCCAGCAGCCGCGGACAGCAAGAGACCCAGTACTTC.

The chain recombines TRBV5-4 with TRBJ2-7; D is possibly TRBD2 (5 bases). V was pared by 3 bases and J by 0 bases, with 10 bases between. This CDR3 comprises 14 residues. Germline V gene lookup returns CDR1 SGHNT and CDR2 YYREEE (reference sequence). The DNA of the CDR3 is TGTGCCAGCAGCTACCGAGGGAACTCCTACGAGCAGTACTTC. This sequence encodes CASSYRGNSYEQYF.